This T cell receptor beta chain was captured in a study of cytomegalovirus exposure and HLA in healthy donors. Overall study findings and caveats: Cytomegalovirus association was listed for 164 TCR beta chains.

The CDR3 sequence is 15 residues long. Looked up from germline, CDR1 is MNHNS and CDR2 is SASEGT. J gave up 6 bases and V 8 bases, and 13 bases lay outside the gene matches. Points on this clone: What it binds is not known.

PCR primers comprised 60 Vbeta and 13 Jbeta primers. The protocol was immunoSEQ multiplex PCR, while the TCRdb copy is restricted to in-frame clones and leaves out a portion. Here the sample spans about 140,000 clones, roughly four fifths being singletons. The TCR sequence derives from a woman between 50 and 59 years old in good health and CMV-seropositive. Sequencing was performed on PBMCs. This chain joins TRBV6-1 and TRBJ2-3; TRBD1 aligns across 8 bases. CDR3 nucleotide sequence: TGTGCCAGCGGACAGGGATCCCCTGGGATTGATACGCAGTATTTT. It yields the protein CASGQGSPGIDTQYF.